One sample yielded the 14 T cell receptor beta chains listed below, sequenced in a study of cytomegalovirus exposure and HLA in healthy donors. PCR involved 60 Vbeta and 13 Jbeta primers. Some clones are missing from TCRdb's copy, which holds only in-frame ones; the method was immunoSEQ multiplex PCR. Among under 200,000 clones listed, about four fifths were seen once. Sequenced input: PBMCs. The source of these receptors is a man younger than 45 in good health and CMV-seronegative.

Here the CDR3 DNA reads TGTGCCAGCAGCTCAGAGGTGAGCGGGAGTCTAAACGAGCAGTACTTC. This sequence encodes CASSSEVSGSLNEQYF. The chain links TRBV7-2 to TRBJ2-5; 8 bases line up with TRBD2. The end of the DNA is better explained by TRBJ2-7, so the J call may be wrong. The CDR3 consists of 16 residues. The germline V gene has CDR1 SGHTA and CDR2 FQGNSA.

The chain uses TRBV29-1 and TRBJ1-4; 7 bases match TRBD1. J lost 6 bases, V lost 4 bases, and 2 bases had no gene match. The germline V gene has CDR1 SQVTM and CDR2 ANQGSEA. The CDR3 length is 12 residues. CDR3 bases: TGCAGCGTTGGACAGGGAGATGAAAAACTGTTTTTT. It translates to CSVGQGDEKLFF.

Here the CDR3 reads CAISDTGDTEKLFF. The CDR3 DNA reads as TGTGCCATCAGTGATACAGGGGATACGGAAAAACTGTTTTTT. This chain uses TRBV10-3 with TRBJ1-4; 7 bases align to TRBD1. CDR1 and CDR2 (germline): ENHRY, SYGVKD. Trimming at V came to 3 bases and at J to 8 bases, leaving 6 bases not matched to a gene. There are 14 residues in the CDR3.

This clone was recorded only once. The V and J genes are TRBV13 and TRBJ2-7; D is unresolved. V shed 5 bases and J shed 6 bases, with 14 bases lying between them. The CDR3 loop spans 13 amino acids. CDR1 and CDR2 from the germline V gene are PRHDT and FYEKMQ (reference sequence). CDR3 DNA sequence: TGTGCCAGCAGCCTGAACCCACTCCCCGAGCAGTACTTC. Encoded protein: CASSLNPLPEQYF.

The rearrangement uses TRBV5-7 and TRBJ2-3, with D possibly TRBD2 on 6 matching bases. TRBV5-7 is designated an ORF whose function remains uncertain. Between the trimmed V and J ends, which lost 4 bases and 3 bases, there was a span of 21 bases. This CDR3 has 17 amino acids. CDR3 region: CASSVKEGHAATDTQYF. The CDR3 nucleotides read TGTGCCAGCAGCGTGAAGGAGGGGCACGCGGCTACAGATACGCAGTATTTT.

J is TRBJ2-7 and V is TRBV14, with D perhaps matching TRBD2 (6 bases). Trimming took 4 bases from V and 6 from J, leaving 16 bases between them. The CDR3 sequence is 14 residues long. The germline V gene has CDR1 SGHDN and CDR2 FVKESK. The DNA for the CDR3 is TGTGCCAGCAGCCCCCGGGAGCTGAAGGTCGAGCAGTACTTC. Amino acids: CASSPRELKVEQYF. Supplemented by reference TRBV14 and TRBJ2-7, the full variable domain reads EAGVTQFPSHSVIEKGQTVTLRCDPISGHDNLYWYRRVMGKEIKFLLHFVKESKQDESGMPNNRFLAERTGGTYSTLKVQPAELEDSGVYFCASSPRELKVEQYFGPGTRLTVT.

The CDR3 protein is CASSPLGTVSRNTEAFF. The CDR3 region has the DNA TGTGCCAGCTCACCACTCGGGACAGTCAGCCGGAACACTGAAGCTTTCTTT. This rearrangement joins TRBV18 to TRBJ1-1, with 7 bases matching TRBD1. The V gene end was trimmed by 1 base and the J gene end by 1 base; junction bases not matched to a gene: 9. Germline values: CDR1 KGHSH, CDR2 LQKENI. This CDR3 comprises 17 residues.

The CDR3 loop is CASSSYLAGGLGSEQFF. The CDR3 DNA is TGTGCCAGCAGCTCCTATCTAGCGGGAGGATTGGGGAGTGAGCAGTTCTTC. The chain joins TRBV11-3 to TRBJ2-1, with 11 positions matching TRBD2. Germline CDR1 and CDR2: SGHNT and YENEEA. J was trimmed by 9 bases and V by 4 bases; bases with no gene match: 14. There are 17 residues in the CDR3.

The table lists this clone with a count of one. This chain connects TRBV10-2 to TRBJ1-2; D not resolved. Trimming pared 10 bases from V and 3 bases from J, leaving 9 bases between. The germline gives CDR1 WSHSY, CDR2 SAAADI. This CDR3 spans 11 amino acids. DNA for the CDR3: TGCGCCACCTCCGGGGACTATGGCTACACCTTC. Encoded protein: CATSGDYGYTF.

The rearrangement joins TRBV28 to TRBJ1-1; TRBD1 might be the D (5 bases). Germline CDR1 MDHEN, CDR2 SYDVKM. CDR3 size: 13 residues. Trimming removed 6 bases at V and 2 bases at J, with 10 bases between. The CDR3 DNA is TGTGCCAGCAGGGGGGGGTCAAACACTGAAGCTTTCTTT. Translating gives CASRGGSNTEAFF.

The J gene is TRBJ2-4, the V gene TRBV30; 11 positions match TRBD2. Germline assignment: CDR1 GTSNPN and CDR2 SVGIG (reference sequence). The ends lost 2 bases at V and 11 bases at J; junction bases unmatched: 2. The CDR3 length is 12 residues. The CDR3 here is CAWSTSGSFQYF. The CDR3 DNA reads as TGTGCCTGGAGTACTAGCGGGAGTTTTCAGTACTTC.

The chain uses TRBV6-1 and TRBJ1-6; 10 nucleotides match TRBD1. The CDR3 is made up of 14 amino acids. V shed 6 bases and J 8 bases; nucleotides not matched to a gene: 4. CDR1 is MNHNS, CDR2 SASEGT, per germline. The DNA for the CDR3 is TGTGCCAGCAGATACGGACAGGGGGATTCACCCCTCCACTTT. Protein sequence: CASRYGQGDSPLHF.

The chain employs TRBV6-1 and TRBJ2-7; the match to TRBD2 covers 9 bases. V trimming: 1 base; J trimming: 3 bases; junction bases outside the gene matches: 13. There are 18 residues in the CDR3. Germline V gives CDR1 MNHNS, CDR2 SASEGT. CDR3 DNA sequence: TGTGCCAGCAGTGAAGAGGCTAGCGGGGAAGAAGGAATCTACGAGCAGTACTTC. Its translation is CASSEEASGEEGIYEQYF.

The chain employs TRBV5-1 and TRBJ2-7, with 7 positions matching TRBD1. Germline CDR1 SGHRS, CDR2 YFSETQ. Trimming at V came to 4 bases and at J to 3 bases, leaving 7 bases not matched to a gene. The CDR3 is 14 amino acids. Written as DNA, the CDR3 is TGCGCCAGCAGCACCGGGACAGAGGGCTACGAGCAGTACTTC. Protein sequence: CASSTGTEGYEQYF.